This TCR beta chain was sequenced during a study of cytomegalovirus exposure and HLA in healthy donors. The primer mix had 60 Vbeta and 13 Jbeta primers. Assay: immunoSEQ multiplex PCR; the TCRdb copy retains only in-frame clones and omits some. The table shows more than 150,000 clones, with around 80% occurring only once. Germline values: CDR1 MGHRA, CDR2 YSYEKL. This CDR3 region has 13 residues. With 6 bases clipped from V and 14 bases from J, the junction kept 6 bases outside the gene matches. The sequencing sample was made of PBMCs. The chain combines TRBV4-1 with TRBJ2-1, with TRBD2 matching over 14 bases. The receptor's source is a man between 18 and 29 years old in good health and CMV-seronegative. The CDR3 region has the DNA TGCGCCAGCAGAGGGACTAGCGGGAGTCGGAAGTTCTTC. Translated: CASRGTSGSRKFF.